The sequence of this T cell receptor (beta chain) was determined in a study of T cells in localized non-small cell lung cancer. Points from the study as a whole: Of the top 100 tumor clones, median roughly 60 were in adjacent lung, approximately 30 among its top 100. It remains possible that heterogeneity exists, since only one tumor region was sequenced. T cell clonality was highest in uninvolved adjacent lung, above tumor. Among blood samples, higher T cell density accompanied longer overall survival.

Repertoires were generated with immunoSEQ multiplex PCR, while TCRdb's copy carries only in-frame clones and drops some. The sample lists roughly 39,000 clones, roughly 90% occurring once. On this clone: Its antigen remains unknown.

Trimming cost V 6 bases and J 4 bases, with 11 bases left between them. This CDR3 is 12 amino acids long. Germline lookup yields CDR1 SQVTM and CDR2 ANQGSEA. The chain uses TRBV29-1 and TRBJ2-3; D may be TRBD2 (6 bases). The receptor was derived from a woman between 40 and 69 years old with stage II lung adenocarcinoma. Sequencing used PBMCs, obtained before any cancer treatment. CDR3 coding DNA: TGCAGCGTCCTGGAGGGAGCAGATACGCAGTATTTT. Translated: CSVLEGADTQYF.